This T cell receptor beta chain was identified during a study of shared clonotypes between healthy human individuals. The naive CD8 population came from CD45RO-negative cells selected for CCR7, without terminally differentiated effector memory CD45RA+ cells. Free of recent acute infections or vaccinations, the donors were healthy HIV-negative adults. Adult Caucasians living in Nashville, Tennessee made up all of the donors. Points from the study as a whole: Of the naive CD4 clonotypes, about 5% were shared across several donors. Clonotypes shared by all four sorted-subset donors had higher generation probabilities than non-shared clonotypes.

As to this clone: What it binds is not known.

TCRdb keeps only in-frame clones here, not all; method: immunoSEQ multiplex PCR. The table shows some 2.1 million clones, with around 93% occurring only once. CDR1 WSHSY and CDR2 SAAADI come from the germline V gene. This CDR3 is 12 amino acids long. V was shortened by 10 bases and J by 5 bases, with 14 bases between the two germline ends. The receptor was derived from a man between 18 and 35 years old in good health. Some clones in this sample may be carry-over from other donors' samples. This chain joins TRBV10-2 and TRBJ2-5; D is possibly TRBD2 (5 bases). The specimen sequenced was naive CD8+ T cells from PBMCs. CDR3 sequence: CATFPGEETQYF. DNA of the CDR3: TGCGCCACCTTTCCTGGGGAGGAGACCCAGTACTTC.